The rows below give T cell receptor beta chains drawn from one sample of a study of cytomegalovirus exposure and HLA in healthy donors. Generated by immunoSEQ multiplex PCR, the TCRdb table keeps only in-frame clones and is missing some. The data hold around 160,000 clones, with just under 75% observed a single time. Sequencing used PBMCs. These receptors originate from a young woman in good health and CMV-seronegative. Each CDR3 is given with its conserved first and last residue. The D gene is left open where the match is weak. Clone sizes are given selectively: once, few, many, or a class where the clone is expanded.

j_call | clone_size | d_call | v_call | cdr3_nt | cdr3_aa
TRBJ2-2 | . | . | TRBV5-4 | TGTGCCAGCAGCTTGAGGCGGGTCACCGGGGAGCTGTTTTTT | CASSLRRVTGELFF
TRBJ2-7 | . | . | TRBV27 | TGTGCCAGCAGTTCGTACGAGCAGTACTTC | CASSSYEQYF
TRBJ2-1 | . | TRBD1 | TRBV6-5 | TGTGCCAGCAGAACGGGACAGGGGGTCATGAATGAGCAGTTCTTC | CASRTGQGVMNEQFF
TRBJ2-1 | . | . | TRBV5-5 | TGTGCCAGCAGCTTGAGCAACAATGAGCAGTTCTTC | CASSLSNNEQFF
TRBJ2-1 | once | . | TRBV7-6 | TGTGCCAGCAGCTTTGACGGTCGGGTAGATGAGCAGTTCTTC | CASSFDGRVDEQFF
TRBJ1-5 | once | . | TRBV27 | TGTGCCAGCATTTCCGGCGGAGATCAGCCCCAGCATTTT | CASISGGDQPQHF
TRBJ2-3 | few | . | TRBV5-1 | TGCGCCAGCAGCACGGACACTGACTCGGATACGCAGTATTTT | CASSTDTDSDTQYF
TRBJ2-5 | . | TRBD1 | TRBV6-1 | TGTGCCAGCAGTGAAGCTGGCAGGGGGTTGGAGACCCAGTACTTC | CASSEAGRGLETQYF
TRBJ2-2 | . | TRBD1 | TRBV27 | TGTGCCAGCATCTCTTCGGGACAGGGGTTCCCCGGGGAGCTGTTTTTT | CASISSGQGFPGELFF
TRBJ1-4 | . | . | TRBV2 | TGTGCCAGCAGTGAAGCGAGACAGCCAATTATGTTTTTT | CASSEARQPIMFF
TRBJ2-3 | . | . | TRBV10-1 | TGCGCCAGCAGTGAGGAGGGTTTCGGTTCAGATACGCAGTATTTT | CASSEEGFGSDTQYF
TRBJ2-5 | . | TRBD2 | TRBV7-2 | TGTGCCAGCAGCCCAACTAGCGGGGGAGAGACCCAGTACTTC | CASSPTSGGETQYF
TRBJ1-2 | . | TRBD1 | TRBV5-1 | TGCGCCAGCAGCGGCCGGGACAGGGTTGGCTACACCTTC | CASSGRDRVGYTF
TRBJ2-1 | few | . | TRBV5-4 | TGTGCCAGCAGCTTGGGGTATAGCTCCTACAATGAGCAGTTCTTC | CASSLGYSSYNEQFF
TRBJ2-7 | few | TRBD2 | TRBV5-1 | TGCGCCAGCAGCCCGTCATCCGGGACTAGCATCTACGAGCAGTACTTC | CASSPSSGTSIYEQYF
TRBJ1-2 | . | . | TRBV5-5 | TGTGCCAGCAGCTTTGAAGGGAACTGGGGCTCGGGCTACACCTTC | CASSFEGNWGSGYTF
TRBJ1-1 | once | . | TRBV5-1 | TGCGCCAGCAGCTTGTCCGAGGTGAACACTGAAGCTTTCTTT | CASSLSEVNTEAFF
TRBJ1-1 | few | . | TRBV7-9 | TGTGCCAGCAGCTTAGCGCGGCAGGGTAATACTTTCTTT | CASSLARQGNTFF
TRBJ1-1 | . | TRBD1 | TRBV30 | TGTGCCTGGAGTTTGGGACAGGGTCAGTTCACTGAAGCTTTCTTT | CAWSLGQGQFTEAFF
TRBJ2-5 | once | TRBD2 | TRBV5-6 | TGTGCCAGCAGCTCCCCTGGCGCGGGGGACGTGGAGACCCAGTACTTC | CASSSPGAGDVETQYF
TRBJ1-5 | . | . | TRBV7-9 | TGTGCCAGCAGCTTAGAAGGGGTGATCAATCAGCCCCAGCATTTT | CASSLEGVINQPQHF
TRBJ1-2 | . | . | TRBV18 | TGTGCCAGCTCCCGATACGGGGGTGACTATGGCTACACCTTC | CASSRYGGDYGYTF
TRBJ2-3 | . | TRBD2 | TRBV7-3 | TGTGCCAGCAGCTTACTAGCGGGAGTCACAGATACGCAGTATTTT | CASSLLAGVTDTQYF
TRBJ1-3 | . | TRBD1 | TRBV2 | TGTGCCAGCAGTCGGGAGGGGGCTCTGGGAAACACCATATATTTT | CASSREGALGNTIYF
TRBJ2-1 | few | TRBD1 | TRBV11-1 | TGTGCCAGCAGCTCCGAGGACAGGTTTTTCAATGAGCAGTTCTTC | CASSSEDRFFNEQFF
TRBJ2-5 | . | . | TRBV5-4 | TGTGCCAGCAGCTTCACAGAAGAAGAGACCCAGTACTTC | CASSFTEEETQYF
TRBJ2-2 | few | TRBD2 | TRBV5-6 | TGTGCCAGCAGCTCGGACGCGGGGGTACCCGGGGAGCTGTTTTTT | CASSSDAGVPGELFF
TRBJ1-1 | few | . | TRBV4-3 | TGCGCCAGCAGCCAATTCAGCGCTATGAACACTGAAGCTTTCTTT | CASSQFSAMNTEAFF
TRBJ1-6 | . | . | TRBV5-1 | TGCGCCAGCAGCTTGGAAGGGGACATCATGGGTAATTCACCCCTCCACTTT | CASSLEGDIMGNSPLHF
TRBJ2-5 | . | TRBD1 | TRBV7-2 | TGTGCCAGCAGCTTATGGGACAGGGATCAAGAGACCCAGTACTTC | CASSLWDRDQETQYF
TRBJ2-1 | . | . | TRBV10-3 | TGTGCCTGCCACGGGGACTCGATATACAATGAGCAGTTCTTC | CACHGDSIYNEQFF
TRBJ1-5 | . | . | TRBV25-1 | TGTGCCAGCAGTGCGGGGGAAATAAGCAATCAGCCCCAGCATTTT | CASSAGEISNQPQHF
TRBJ2-2 | . | . | TRBV5-4 | TGTGCCAGCAGCTTGGATCCAGCGAACACCGGGGAGCTGTTTTTT | CASSLDPANTGELFF
TRBJ1-4 | . | . | TRBV7-2 | TGTGCCAGCAGCTTAGACTCATATTCGACTAATGAAAAACTGTTTTTT | CASSLDSYSTNEKLFF
TRBJ1-3 | . | . | TRBV29-1 | TGCAGCGTTGATGGACAGTCGACTGGAAACACCATATATTTT | CSVDGQSTGNTIYF
TRBJ2-2 | . | . | TRBV5-6 | TGTGCCAGCAGCCCCGATGGTAGCTGGAGTGTTAACGGGGAGCTGTTTTTT | CASSPDGSWSVNGELFF
TRBJ2-3 | . | TRBD1 | TRBV7-2 | TGTGCCAGCAGCTTAGCGCTCGGACAGGGAAGGGCAGATACGCAGTATTTT | CASSLALGQGRADTQYF
TRBJ1-5 | . | TRBD1 | TRBV19 | TGTGCCAGTAGCAAATTTCCGGGACAGGGGAATCAGCCCCAGCATTTT | CASSKFPGQGNQPQHF
TRBJ1-3 | . | . | TRBV7-2 | TGTGCCAGCAACTTAATTCCTCTTCGGGTCGGGGAATCTGGAAACACCATATATTTT | CASNLIPLRVGESGNTIYF
TRBJ1-6 | . | . | TRBV19 | TGTGCCAGTAGTATTGAGGGGACGGGGGGAAATTCACCCCTCCACTTT | CASSIEGTGGNSPLHF
TRBJ1-2 | . | TRBD1 | TRBV6-5 | TGTGCCAGCAGTTACGGGACAGGGGGGAACTATGGCTACACCTTC | CASSYGTGGNYGYTF
TRBJ2-1 | . | TRBD2 | TRBV7-2 | TGTGCCAGCAGCTTTAGCGGGATTGCCTACAATGAGCAGTTCTTC | CASSFSGIAYNEQFF
TRBJ2-2 | . | TRBD2 | TRBV4-3 | TGCGCCAGCAGCCAGAGACTAGCGGGGTACACCGGGGAGCTGTTTTTT | CASSQRLAGYTGELFF
TRBJ1-1 | . | . | TRBV19 | TGTGCCAGTAGTAAGAGGAGCGGAAAACCTTTCTTT | CASSKRSGKPFF
TRBJ2-1 | . | TRBD2 | TRBV7-8 | TGTGCCAGCAGCTTATCCCCGACTAGCGGGAGATACGAGCAGTTCTTC | CASSLSPTSGRYEQFF
TRBJ2-1 | . | . | TRBV28 | TGTGCCAGCAGCCTACAGGGTGGGTCCTACAATGAGCAGTTCTTC | CASSLQGGSYNEQFF
TRBJ1-2 | once | . | TRBV4-3 | TGCGCCAGCAGCCAAGATCGCCAGGGCCACTATGGCTACACCTTC | CASSQDRQGHYGYTF
TRBJ1-1 | . | . | TRBV4-3 | TGCGCCAGCAGCCAAGGTCTTGGCAGGCACACTGAAGCTTTCTTT | CASSQGLGRHTEAFF
TRBJ2-4 | . | . | TRBV2 | TGTGCCAGCAGTGAAGGTTTCTCCCTAGCCAAAAACAGTCAGTACTTC | CASSEGFSLAKNSQYF
TRBJ1-1 | . | . | TRBV28 | TGTGCCAGCAGGTTGGGGAGGGTAGGAACTGAAGCTTTCTTT | CASRLGRVGTEAFF